Given below is one T cell receptor beta chain in context. This clonotype was picked up many times. There is no known antigen for this receptor. One end of the junction does not line up with germline, which may come from a read error. This entry is derived from a study of response to subunit inactivated influenza vaccine (dated by TCRdb to 2016 to 2018). Concerning the study at large: To follow how T cells responded to a trivalent subunit inactivated influenza vaccine, the researchers relied on deep quantitative profiling of the T cell receptor repertoire. Here is what the overall study found, with its caveats: It was suggested by the authors that each seasonal influenza vaccination may recruit only a limited number of new T cells.

Including the terminal cysteine and phenylalanine, the CDR3 comprises 15 residues. Only CDR3 DNA remains: 45 bases, in frame from the first base. Looking up the germline V gene yields CDR1 SGHRS and CDR2 YFSETQ. The library came from RT-PCR. These reads were obtained on an Illumina HiSeq 2500. Starting from the raw public reads, TCRdb applied fastp trimming at Q25, assembled clones with MiXCR and retained in-frame beta chains. Rows merge per CDR3 protein into single entries with the most common DNA and genes. For this sample the table gives fewer than 650,000 distinct CDR3 sequences, of which over 10% were detected only once. Around 14% of the sample lies in the top ten. Taken with the paper, the label for time point translates to: 45 days after influenza vaccine administration.

The chain uses TRBV5-1 and TRBJ2-1; 9 central nucleotides agree with TRBD2. The TCR sequence derives from a man aged 50 to 59 who received an inactivated influenza vaccine. Donor details come from another sample of the same person, matched by shared clones. Here the sequenced sample was PBMCs from blood, taken about 6 weeks after vaccination. CDR3 loop: CASSSSGGSYNEQFF. The sequenced DNA is TGTGCCAGCAGTTCGAGCGGGGGGTCTTACAATGAGCAGTTCTTC. Joined to the reference TRBV5-1 and TRBJ2-1 proteins, this CDR3 gives the full variable domain: KAGVTQTPRYLIKTRGQQVTLSCSPISGHRSVSWYQQTPGQGLQFLFEYFSETQRNKGNFPGRFSGRQFSNSRSEMNVSTLELGDSALYLCASSSSGGSYNEQFFGPGTRLTVL.